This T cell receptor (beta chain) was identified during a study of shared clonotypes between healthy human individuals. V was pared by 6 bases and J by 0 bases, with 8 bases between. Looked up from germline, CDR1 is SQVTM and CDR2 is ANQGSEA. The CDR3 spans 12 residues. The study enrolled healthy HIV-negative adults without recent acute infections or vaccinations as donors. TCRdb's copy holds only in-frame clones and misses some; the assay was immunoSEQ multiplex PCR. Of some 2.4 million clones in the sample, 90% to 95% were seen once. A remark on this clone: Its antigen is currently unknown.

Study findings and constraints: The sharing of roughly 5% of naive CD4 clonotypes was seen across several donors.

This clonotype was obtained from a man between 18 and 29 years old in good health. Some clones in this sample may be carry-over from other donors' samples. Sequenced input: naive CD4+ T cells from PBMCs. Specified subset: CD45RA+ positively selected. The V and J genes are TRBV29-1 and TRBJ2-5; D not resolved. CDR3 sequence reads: CSVAPNQETQYF. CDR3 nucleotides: TGCAGCGTGGCACCTAACCAAGAGACCCAGTACTTC. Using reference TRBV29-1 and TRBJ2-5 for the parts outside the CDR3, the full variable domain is SAVISQKPSRDICQRGTSLTIQCQVDSQVTMMFWYRQQPGQSLTLIATANQGSEATYESGFVIDKFPISRPNLTFSTLTVSNMSPEDSSIYLCSVAPNQETQYFGPGTRLLVL.